This T cell receptor beta chain was recovered during a study of cytomegalovirus exposure and HLA in healthy donors. PCR involved 60 Vbeta and 13 Jbeta primers. Clones were read by immunoSEQ multiplex PCR, and TCRdb kept only the in-frame ones, dropping some. In the table there are under 200,000 clones, around 88% of which are singletons. As concerns this clone: Its antigen remains unknown.

Study outcomes and limitations: Data from an earlier analysis indicated that most TCR beta V segments were productive either about 87% or about 30% of the time.

The source is a woman under 40 in good health and CMV-seronegative. The sample was PBMCs.

The CDR3 DNA reads as TGTGCCAGCAGTCGGGGGGCCCTGCCGCGCAGGGGACATCAGCCCCAGCATTTT. It yields the protein CASSRGALPRRGHQPQHF. The chain employs TRBV28 and TRBJ1-5; perhaps TRBD1 as D (6 bases). Germline lookup yields CDR1 MDHEN and CDR2 SYDVKM. The CDR3 totals 18 residues. V lost 5 bases and J 5 bases, leaving 25 bases between the germline ends.